The source of this T cell receptor beta chain is a study of blood T cell repertoires in COVID-19 (dated by TCRdb to about 2020). Regarding the study in general: Samples from collaborators originated in the United States, Italy and Spain and spanned both the acute and convalescent phases of COVID-19. The material from the prospective study consisted of cDNA or gDNA derived from T cells, B-cell-depleted T cells, or PBMCs. Deeply sampled blood TCRbeta repertoires from subjects exposed to, actively infected with, or recovered from COVID-19 were included in the dataset. A freely available public database, intended as a resource for researchers studying the immune response to SARS-CoV-2, is where the repertoires were released. The samples were drawn from two sources: the first 160 participants of the ongoing ImmuneRACE study, and 1,254 subjects contributed by 6 global collaborators. Nearly every sample came with metadata listing a de-identified subject ID, COVID-19 status, age in years and sex. Where HLA class I and class II types were available, the types were taken from metadata supplied by the sample provider, not from assay-based typing. What the study reported, not specific to this receptor: Clinical and demographic metadata were provided uncurated, with the amount varying by source and participant.

Sequences MNHEY (CDR1) and SMNVEV (CDR2) are obtained from the germline V gene (reference sequence). Compared with germline, V lacks 8 bases and J lacks 7 bases; bases without a gene match: 14. The CDR3, from cysteine to phenylalanine, totals 14 residues. The read is trimmed to its CDR3 DNA, 42 bases read in frame from base 1. On this clone itself: The antigen it binds to is not known. No base quality values were provided; no much bigger clone lies one nucleotide off.

The collaborating institutions used their own protocols to collect whole blood in K2EDTA tubes. For TCRbeta analysis, collaborators shipped samples as frozen whole blood, isolated PBMCs, or DNA extracted from either of those sample types. TCRbeta CDR3 regions were amplified from genomic DNA using the immunoSEQ Assay, a bias-controlled multiplex PCR. In the source study's methods: Within the assay, amplification of reference gene primers was used to estimate how many nucleated cells each sample contained. Sequence reads were collapsed and filtered to measure the absolute abundance of every unique TCRbeta CDR3 rearrangement. Productive Simpson clonality was computed per sample as the square root of Simpson's diversity index over productive rearrangements. TCRdb took this table from immuneACCESS and kept in-frame rearrangements with V and J called. Such tables lack part of the clones; where checked against another copy, unresolved V genes explain under half of the gap, and the rest is unexplained. The DNA gave D and trimming, while V, J and clone size come from that table. This sample has 150,000 to 200,000 clones in its table, and 83% of those were observed once. The ten top clones hold about 1.5% of the sample.

The clonotype comes from a human donor in a cohort sampled during active COVID-19. The chain joins TRBV27 to TRBJ2-7; 7 of the junction bases match TRBD1. The sequenced sample was peripheral blood. The CDR3 protein sequence reads: CASSETGILGEQYF. The nucleotide sequence reads as follows: TGTGCCAGCTCCGAGACAGGGATTTTGGGGGAGCAGTACTTC.